The rows below give T cell receptor beta chains drawn from one sample of a study of control samples from healthy donors and cancer patients. Only in-frame clones appear in the TCRdb table, and some are missing; sequencing was by immunoSEQ multiplex PCR. This sample has roughly 83,000 clones, with roughly 86% found just once. The sequenced material came from blood. The receptor set was obtained from a woman between 55 and 75 years old in good health. Each CDR3 is given with its conserved first and last residue. D genes are given only for firm matches. Rows may omit the clone size; those that give it use once, few, many or a size class.

size,V,J,D,CDR3,DNA
NA,TRBV18,TRBJ2-7,NA,CASSPQPDGPVEQYF,TGTGCCAGCTCACCCCAGCCCGACGGGCCGGTTGAGCAGTACTTC
NA,TRBV6-6,TRBJ1-1,NA,CASSYSENTEAFF,TGTGCCAGCAGTTACTCAGAGAACACTGAAGCTTTCTTT
NA,TRBV28,TRBJ1-2,NA,CASSLGGYGYTF,TGTGCCAGCAGTTTGGGGGGGTATGGCTACACCTTC
NA,TRBV6-4,TRBJ2-1,TRBD2,CASSDGTSGGNEQFF,TGTGCCAGCAGTGACGGGACTAGCGGGGGCAATGAGCAGTTCTTC
few,TRBV11-2,TRBJ2-7,NA,CASSLTDSAYEQYF,TGTGCCAGCAGCTTAACGGACAGCGCCTACGAGCAGTACTTC
NA,TRBV11-2,TRBJ1-2,NA,CASSPGGLRGYTF,TGTGCCAGCAGCCCGGGGGGCTTGAGGGGCTACACCTTC
NA,TRBV11-3,TRBJ1-1,NA,CASSLDAHRVASTEAFF,TGTGCCAGCAGCTTAGACGCCCATAGGGTGGCGAGCACTGAAGCTTTCTTT
NA,TRBV3-1/TRBV3-2,TRBJ2-3,NA,CASSPRAYRSTDTQYF,TGTGCCAGCAGCCCCCGGGCCTACCGAAGCACAGATACGCAGTATTTT
NA,TRBV9,TRBJ2-1,NA,CASSAPYGGPKEQFF,TGTGCCAGCAGCGCCCCCTACGGGGGGCCTAAGGAGCAGTTCTTC
NA,TRBV19,TRBJ1-5,NA,CASSIRQPNQPQHF,TGTGCCAGTAGTATTAGACAGCCCAATCAGCCCCAGCATTTT
NA,TRBV5-1,TRBJ2-1,TRBD2,CASSTSGTHNEQFF,TGCGCCAGCTCGACTAGCGGGACACACAATGAGCAGTTCTTC
NA,TRBV5-1,TRBJ2-7,NA,CASGTDSYEQYF,TGCGCCAGCGGGACCGATTCTTACGAGCAGTACTTC
NA,TRBV27,TRBJ2-5,NA,CASSLFQETQYF,TGTGCCAGCAGTCTTTTCCAAGAGACCCAGTACTTC
NA,TRBV7-9,TRBJ2-5,TRBD2,CASSLGRTSGQETQYF,TGTGCCAGCAGCTTAGGCCGGACTAGCGGGCAAGAGACCCAGTACTTC
NA,TRBV19,TRBJ1-1,TRBD1,CASSPRLSRGYTEAFF,TGTGCCAGTAGCCCCCGCCTCTCCAGGGGGTACACTGAAGCTTTCTTT
NA,TRBV2,TRBJ1-1,NA,CATQFSGGITEAFF,TGTGCCACCCAATTTTCGGGAGGAATCACTGAAGCTTTCTTT
NA,TRBV2,TRBJ1-2,NA,CASSDPPRYGYTF,TGTGCCAGCAGTGACCCACCCCGCTATGGCTACACCTTC
NA,TRBV7-9,TRBJ2-2,NA,CASFANTGELFF,TGTGCCAGCTTCGCTAACACCGGGGAGCTGTTTTTT
NA,TRBV6-1,TRBJ1-5,NA,CASSERGLYSNQPQHF,TGTGCCAGCAGTGAACGGGGACTCTATAGCAATCAGCCCCAGCATTTT
NA,TRBV5-1,TRBJ2-1,NA,CASSLLGRKLDEQFF,TGCGCCAGCAGCTTGCTGGGGCGCAAGCTCGATGAGCAGTTCTTC
NA,TRBV7-9,TRBJ2-6,TRBD1,CASSTSGRGNSGANVLTF,TGTGCCAGCAGCACTAGTGGCAGGGGGAACTCTGGGGCCAACGTCCTGACTTTC
NA,TRBV4-3,TRBJ2-3,NA,CASSQNIPPSTDTQYF,TGCGCCAGCAGCCAGAACATCCCTCCTAGCACAGATACGCAGTATTTT
NA,TRBV4-1,TRBJ2-7,NA,CASSRTVASEGTYEQYF,TGCGCCAGCAGCCGAACGGTGGCTAGCGAAGGTACCTACGAGCAGTACTTC
once,TRBV27,TRBJ2-5,TRBD2,CASSSLPPAGGPKKTQYF,TGTGCCAGCAGTTCCCTCCCCCCAGCGGGGGGACCCAAAAAGACCCAGTACTTC
once,TRBV10-1,TRBJ2-2,NA,CASSRGPGELFF,TGCGCCAGCAGTCGGGGTCCCGGGGAGCTGTTTTTT
NA,TRBV5-1,TRBJ2-3,NA,CASSLWGLTDTQYF,TGCGCCAGCAGCTTGTGGGGGCTGACAGATACGCAGTATTTT
NA,TRBV10-3,TRBJ1-2,NA,CAISEGGTGYTF,TGTGCCATCAGTGAAGGTGGGACAGGCTACACCTTC
NA,TRBV27,TRBJ2-7,TRBD2,CASSPHSGRYEQYF,TGTGCCAGCAGTCCTCATAGCGGGAGGTACGAGCAGTACTTC
NA,TRBV13,TRBJ2-5,TRBD2,CASSTLSGRRETQYF,TGTGCCAGCAGCACCCTTAGCGGGAGACGAGAGACCCAGTACTTC
NA,TRBV7-9,TRBJ1-2,NA,CASNLGGEGYGYTF,TGTGCCAGCAACTTAGGCGGGGAAGGCTATGGCTACACCTTC
once,TRBV7-6,TRBJ1-4,NA,CASSLERGTGVKLFF,TGTGCCAGCAGCTTAGAAAGGGGAACCGGGGTAAAACTGTTTTTT
NA,TRBV20-1,TRBJ2-7,NA,CSALPYEQYF,TGCAGTGCCCTCCCGTACGAGCAGTACTTC
NA,TRBV19,TRBJ2-1,TRBD1,CASKGVGLRTGSYNEQFF,TGTGCCAGTAAGGGAGTAGGTCTCAGGACAGGGAGCTACAATGAGCAGTTCTTC